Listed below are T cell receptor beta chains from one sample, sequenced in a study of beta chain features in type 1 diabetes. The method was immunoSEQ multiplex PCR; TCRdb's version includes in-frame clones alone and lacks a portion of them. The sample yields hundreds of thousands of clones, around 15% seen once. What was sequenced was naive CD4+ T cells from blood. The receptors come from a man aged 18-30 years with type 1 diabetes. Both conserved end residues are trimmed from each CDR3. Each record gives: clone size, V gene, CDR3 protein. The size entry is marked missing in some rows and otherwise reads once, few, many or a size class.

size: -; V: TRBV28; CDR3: ASTRGDRPYEQY
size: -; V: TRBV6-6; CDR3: ASSPSSESYYGYT
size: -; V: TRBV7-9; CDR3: ASSLQGGGEGYT
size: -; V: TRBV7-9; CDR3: ASSFRLTGTNEKLF
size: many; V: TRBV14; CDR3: ASSPRLVNTEAF
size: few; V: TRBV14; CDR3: ASSPTGIQETQY
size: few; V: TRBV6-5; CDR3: ATGGNTEAF
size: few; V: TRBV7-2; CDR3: ASSLIPNEQF
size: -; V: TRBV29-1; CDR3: SATRGGLTEAF
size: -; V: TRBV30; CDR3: AWSSRQGLHYGYT
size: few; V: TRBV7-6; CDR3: ASSLSGEGTQY
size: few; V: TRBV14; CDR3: ASSQRTTGSDGYT
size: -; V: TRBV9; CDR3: ASRDPRLENTGELF
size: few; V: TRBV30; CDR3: AWTGQGAVPQF
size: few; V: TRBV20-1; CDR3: SVHGNEKLF
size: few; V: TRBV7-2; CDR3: ASSLQGVSSGANVLT
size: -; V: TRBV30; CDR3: AWSWAGGQETQY
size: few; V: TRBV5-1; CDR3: ASRRSTADTQY
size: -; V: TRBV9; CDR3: ASSLYGGLETQY
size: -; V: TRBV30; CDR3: AWSGTPANTGELF
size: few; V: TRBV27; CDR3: ASSLVGDRPTDTQY
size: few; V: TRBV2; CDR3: ASSVTDTQY